The text below deals with one TCR beta chain. Its antigen is undetermined. The sample is drawn from a study of T cell clusters in autoimmune cytopenias. The germline CDR1 and CDR2 sequences are DFQATT and SNEGSKA (reference sequence). The CDR3 is 15 amino acids. General observations from the study: TRB repertoire shifts in secondary cytopenia and chronic lymphocytic leukemia mostly reflected lymphoma, not autoimmunity. Primary autoimmune cytopenia patients seemingly lacked the physiological T cell clusters found in healthy donors. No cluster-lack signature appeared between secondary cytopenia and chronic lymphocytic leukemia patients, apparently due to lymphoma masking.

TRB rearrangements were amplified by touch-down multiplex PCR with mixed TRB-A/B primers. TCRdb re-called the multiplex PCR reads and shows each CDR3 protein once, DNA omitted. The sample has fewer than 3,500 distinct CDR3 sequences. Approximately 40,000 genome equivalents of blood DNA were amplified for TRB. What was sequenced was peripheral blood. This clonotype was sampled from a human donor with an autoimmune cytopenia or autoimmune hepatitis (not recorded which). The chain carries TRBV20-1 and TRBJ1-2; the D call of TRBD1 rests on TCRdb alone, since no DNA is present to check it. The CDR3: CSARDRRSGAYGYTF.